This T cell receptor beta chain was identified in a study of molecular identifiers for immune sequencing clone quantification. This clonotype came up many times. TCRdb ran MiXCR on the PCR reads and lists one entry per CDR3 protein. The data show tens of thousands of distinct CDR3 sequences, approximately 18% seen once. V dropped 6 bases and J dropped 7 bases, with 9 bases sitting between them. CDR1 MNHNS and CDR2 SASEGT come from the germline V gene. The CDR3 runs to 12 residues. The sample taken for sequencing was naive CD8+ T cells from blood, with Jurkat cell RNA spiked in. The subset: FACS-sorted CD8+CD4-CCR7+CD45RA+ naive T cells. The TCR comes from a human donor in good health. Some libraries in this study had Jurkat cell RNA spiked in. The chain has TRBV6-1 and TRBJ2-2; D perhaps matches TRBD2 (5 bases). This CDR3 is CASSGVFGELFF. The CDR3 DNA follows: TGTGCCAGCAGCGGGGTTTTCGGGGAGCTGTTTTTT.